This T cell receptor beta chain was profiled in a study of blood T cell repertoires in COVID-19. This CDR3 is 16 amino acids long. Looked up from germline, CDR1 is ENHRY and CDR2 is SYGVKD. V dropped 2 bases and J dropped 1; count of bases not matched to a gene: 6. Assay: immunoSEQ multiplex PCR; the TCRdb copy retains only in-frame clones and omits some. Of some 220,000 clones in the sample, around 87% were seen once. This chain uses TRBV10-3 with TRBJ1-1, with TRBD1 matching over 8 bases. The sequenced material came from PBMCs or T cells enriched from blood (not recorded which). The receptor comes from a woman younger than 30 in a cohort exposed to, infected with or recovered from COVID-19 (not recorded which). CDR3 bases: TGTGCCATCAGTGAGCAGCCAGGGGGCGGGAACACTGAAGCTTTCTTT. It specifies CAISEQPGGGNTEAFF.